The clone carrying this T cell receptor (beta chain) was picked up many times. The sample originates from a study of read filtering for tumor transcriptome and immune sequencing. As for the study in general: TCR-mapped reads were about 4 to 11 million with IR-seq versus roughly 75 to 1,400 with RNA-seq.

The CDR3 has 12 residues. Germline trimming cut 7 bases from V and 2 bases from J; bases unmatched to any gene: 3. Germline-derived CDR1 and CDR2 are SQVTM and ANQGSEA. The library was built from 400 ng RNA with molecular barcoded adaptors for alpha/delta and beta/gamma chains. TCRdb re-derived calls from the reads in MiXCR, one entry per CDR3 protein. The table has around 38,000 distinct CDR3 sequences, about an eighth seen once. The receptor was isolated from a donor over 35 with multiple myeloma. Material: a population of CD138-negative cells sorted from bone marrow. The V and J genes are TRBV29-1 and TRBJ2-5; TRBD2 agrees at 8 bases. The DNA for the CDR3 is TGCAGCGACACTAGCGGTCAAGAGACCCAGTACTTC. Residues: CSDTSGQETQYF.